The TCR beta chain described here comes from a study of blood T cell dynamics during melanoma immunotherapy. The time point denotes: pre-treatment baseline. TCRdb's copy holds only in-frame clones and misses some; the assay was immunoSEQ multiplex PCR. The sample lists 9,500 to 11,000 clones; about 87% were seen once. The clonotype comes from a human donor with melanoma. Material: blood, obtained from a patient treated with checkpoint blockade.

As DNA, the CDR3 is TGTGCCAGCAGTTACTCGGGGAGGGACAAAAACATTCAGTACTTC. Translating it yields CASSYSGRDKNIQYF. The rearrangement uses TRBV6-6 and TRBJ2-4, with TRBD2 matching 7 bases. Germline V gene sequence: CDR1 MNHNY, CDR2 SVGAGI (reference sequence). V was pared by 0 bases and J by 3 bases, with 2 bases of the junction left unmatched. The CDR3 spans 15 residues.